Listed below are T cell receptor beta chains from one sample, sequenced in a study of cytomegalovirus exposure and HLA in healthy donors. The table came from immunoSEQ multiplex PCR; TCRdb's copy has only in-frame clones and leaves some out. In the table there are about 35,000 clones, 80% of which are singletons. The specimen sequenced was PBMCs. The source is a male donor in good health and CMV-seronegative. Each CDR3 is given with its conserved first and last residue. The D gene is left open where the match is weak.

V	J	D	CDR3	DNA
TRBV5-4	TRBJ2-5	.	CASSLTPSGEETQYF	TGTGCCAGCAGCTTGACCCCCTCGGGGGAAGAGACCCAGTACTTC
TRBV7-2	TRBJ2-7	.	CASSSNSYEQYF	TGTGCCAGCAGCTCTAACAGCTACGAGCAGTACTTC
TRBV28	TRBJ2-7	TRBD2	CASSWGLADSYEQYF	TGTGCCAGCAGTTGGGGACTAGCGGACTCCTACGAGCAGTACTTC
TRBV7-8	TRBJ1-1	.	CASSPLGGSTEAFF	TGTGCCAGCAGCCCCCTGGGAGGGTCCACTGAAGCTTTCTTT
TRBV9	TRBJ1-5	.	CASSVGGSNQPQHF	TGTGCCAGCAGCGTAGGAGGGAGCAATCAGCCCCAGCATTTT
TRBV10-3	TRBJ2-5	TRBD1	CATREDRGEETQYF	TGTGCCACGCGGGAAGACAGGGGCGAGGAGACCCAGTACTTC
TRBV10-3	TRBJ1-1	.	CAIRPGMADGETEAFF	TGTGCCATCCGTCCGGGAATGGCCGATGGGGAGACTGAAGCTTTCTTT
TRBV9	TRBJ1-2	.	CASSPRTFLDGYTF	TGTGCCAGCAGCCCCCGGACATTCCTGGATGGCTACACCTTC
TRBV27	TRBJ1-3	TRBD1	CASSLTTGAGNTIYF	TGTGCCAGCAGCCTAACGACAGGGGCTGGAAACACCATATATTTT
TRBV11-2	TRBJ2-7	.	CASSLRGGSYEQYF	TGTGCCAGCAGCTTAAGGGGTGGCTCCTACGAGCAGTACTTC